In this sample, the clone carrying this T cell receptor (beta chain) turned up once. Its antigen is as yet unknown. CDR1 is SGHRS, CDR2 YFSETQ, per germline. The CDR3 sequence is 14 residues long. The germline V and J ends were trimmed by 4 bases and 5 bases, with 15 bases remaining between them. The source of the sample is a study of cytotoxic CD8 clonotypes in ibrutinib-treated CLL. Here immunoSEQ multiplex PCR was the method, and the copy in TCRdb shows in-frame clones only, minus some. There are 11,000 to 15,000 clones in the sample; around half occur only once, and less than 40% lies in the top ten. Study-wide findings and caveats: Public clonotypes occurred uncommonly; on treatment, they contracted or remained stable.

Sequencing used PBMCs, obtained at an approximately 23-month disease-progression time point, from a patient treated with ibrutinib. The receptor's source is a human donor with chronic lymphocytic leukemia. The V call is TRBV5-1, the J call TRBJ2-5, with D unclear. The CDR3 region has the DNA TGCGCCAGCAGCCTATACAGTGGTTGGGAGACCCAGTACTTC. Residues: CASSLYSGWETQYF.